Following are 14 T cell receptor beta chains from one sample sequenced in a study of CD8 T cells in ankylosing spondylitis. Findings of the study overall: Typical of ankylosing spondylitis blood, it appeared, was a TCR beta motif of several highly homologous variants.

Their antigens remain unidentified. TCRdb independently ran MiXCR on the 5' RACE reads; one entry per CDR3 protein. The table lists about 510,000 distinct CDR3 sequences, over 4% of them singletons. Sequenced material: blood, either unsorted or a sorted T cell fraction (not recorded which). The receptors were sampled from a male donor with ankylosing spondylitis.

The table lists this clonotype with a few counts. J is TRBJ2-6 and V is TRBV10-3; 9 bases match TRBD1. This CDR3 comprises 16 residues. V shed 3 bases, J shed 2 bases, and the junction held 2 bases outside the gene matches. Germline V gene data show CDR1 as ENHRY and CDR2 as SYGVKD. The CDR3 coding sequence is TGTGCCATCAGTGAACAGGGGGCCGCTGGGGCCAACGTCCTGACTTTC. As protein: CAISEQGAAGANVLTF.

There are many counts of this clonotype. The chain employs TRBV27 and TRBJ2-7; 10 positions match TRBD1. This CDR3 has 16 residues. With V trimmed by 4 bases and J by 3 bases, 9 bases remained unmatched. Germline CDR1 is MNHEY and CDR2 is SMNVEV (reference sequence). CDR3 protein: CASSSHRDRGRYEQYF. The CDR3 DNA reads TGTGCCAGCAGTTCGCACCGGGACAGGGGACGCTACGAGCAGTACTTC.

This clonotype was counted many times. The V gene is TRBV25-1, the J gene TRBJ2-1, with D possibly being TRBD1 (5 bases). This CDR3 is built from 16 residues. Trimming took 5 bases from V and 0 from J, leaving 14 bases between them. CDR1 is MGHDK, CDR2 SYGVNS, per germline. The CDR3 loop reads CASSNYRTSSYNEQFF. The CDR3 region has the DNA TGTGCCAGCAGTAACTACAGGACCAGCTCCTACAATGAGCAGTTCTTC.

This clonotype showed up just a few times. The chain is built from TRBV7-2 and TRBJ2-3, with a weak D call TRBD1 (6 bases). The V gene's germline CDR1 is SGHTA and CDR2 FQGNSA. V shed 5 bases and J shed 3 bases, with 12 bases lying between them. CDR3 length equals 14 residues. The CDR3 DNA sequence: TGTGCCAGCAGCCACCGGACAGAAACAGATACGCAGTATTTT. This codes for CASSHRTETDTQYF.

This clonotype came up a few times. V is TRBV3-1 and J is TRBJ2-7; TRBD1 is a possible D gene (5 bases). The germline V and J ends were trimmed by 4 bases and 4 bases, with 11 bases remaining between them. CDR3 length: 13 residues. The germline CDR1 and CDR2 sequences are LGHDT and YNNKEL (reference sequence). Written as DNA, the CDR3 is TGTGCCAGCAGCCGTCAAACAGGATACGAGCAGTACTTC. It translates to CASSRQTGYEQYF.

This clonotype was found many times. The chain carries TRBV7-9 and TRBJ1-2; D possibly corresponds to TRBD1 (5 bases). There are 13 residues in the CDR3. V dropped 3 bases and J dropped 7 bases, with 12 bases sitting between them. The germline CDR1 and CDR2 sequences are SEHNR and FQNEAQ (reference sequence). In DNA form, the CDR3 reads TGTGCCAGCAGCTTGTGGGGCAGGACTGGCTACACCTTC. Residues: CASSLWGRTGYTF.

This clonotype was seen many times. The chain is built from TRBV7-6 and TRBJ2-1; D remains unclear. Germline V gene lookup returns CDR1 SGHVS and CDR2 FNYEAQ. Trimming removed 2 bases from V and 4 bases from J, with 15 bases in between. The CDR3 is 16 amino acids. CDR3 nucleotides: TGTGCCAGCAGCTTATCCGTGACTCAACCTTACAATGAGCAGTTCTTC. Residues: CASSLSVTQPYNEQFF. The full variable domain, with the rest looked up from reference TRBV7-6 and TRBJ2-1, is GAGVSQSPRYKVTKRGQDVALRCDPISGHVSLYWYRQALGQGPEFLTYFNYEAQQDKSGLPNDRFSAERPEGSISTLTIQRTEQRDSAMYRCASSLSVTQPYNEQFFGPGTRLTVL.

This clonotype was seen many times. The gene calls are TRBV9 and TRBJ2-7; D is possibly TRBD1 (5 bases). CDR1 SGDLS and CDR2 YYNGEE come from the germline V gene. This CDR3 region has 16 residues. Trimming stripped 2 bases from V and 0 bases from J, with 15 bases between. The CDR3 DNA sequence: TGTGCCAGCAGCGTCTCAGGGTCCCTTAGCTCCTACGAGCAGTACTTC. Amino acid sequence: CASSVSGSLSSYEQYF.

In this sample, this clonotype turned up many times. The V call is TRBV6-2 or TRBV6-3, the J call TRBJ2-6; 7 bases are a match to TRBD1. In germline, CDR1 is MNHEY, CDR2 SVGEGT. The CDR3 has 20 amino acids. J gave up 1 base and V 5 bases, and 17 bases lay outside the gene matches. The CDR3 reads CASSRSFGTASDSGANVLTF. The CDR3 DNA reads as TGTGCCAGCAGTCGCTCATTTGGGACAGCCAGCGATTCTGGGGCCAACGTCCTGACTTTC.

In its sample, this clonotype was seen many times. The CDR3 DNA reads TGCGCCAGCAGCCAGAGCAGGGGGCAGTTTCAGCCCCAGCATTTT. As protein: CASSQSRGQFQPQHF. This chain links TRBV4-3 with TRBJ1-5; 8 nucleotides agree with TRBD1. J lost 6 bases, V lost 3 bases, and 7 bases had no gene match. The CDR3 runs 15 residues. Germline-derived CDR1 and CDR2 are LGHNA and YSLEER.

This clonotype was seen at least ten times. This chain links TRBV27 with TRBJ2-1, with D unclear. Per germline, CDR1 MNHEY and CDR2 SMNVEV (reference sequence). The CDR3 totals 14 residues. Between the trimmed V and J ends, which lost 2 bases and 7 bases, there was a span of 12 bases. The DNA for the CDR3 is TGTGCCAGCAGTTTAAACTACCCCTCGAATGAGCAGTTCTTC. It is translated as CASSLNYPSNEQFF.

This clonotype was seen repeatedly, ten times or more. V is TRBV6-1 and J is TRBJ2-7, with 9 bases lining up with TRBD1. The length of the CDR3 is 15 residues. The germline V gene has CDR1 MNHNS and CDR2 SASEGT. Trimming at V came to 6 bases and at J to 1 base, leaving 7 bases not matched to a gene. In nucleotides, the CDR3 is TGTGCCAGCAGCCTGACCGGGACAGGGTCCTACGAGCAGTACTTC. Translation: CASSLTGTGSYEQYF.

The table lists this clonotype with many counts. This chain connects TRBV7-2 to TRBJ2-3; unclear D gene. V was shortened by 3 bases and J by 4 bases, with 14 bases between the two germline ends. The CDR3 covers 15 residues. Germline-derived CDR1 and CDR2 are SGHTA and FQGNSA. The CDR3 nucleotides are TGTGCCAGCAGCTTTTCGGTCATTGGCCCAGATACGCAGTATTTT. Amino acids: CASSFSVIGPDTQYF.

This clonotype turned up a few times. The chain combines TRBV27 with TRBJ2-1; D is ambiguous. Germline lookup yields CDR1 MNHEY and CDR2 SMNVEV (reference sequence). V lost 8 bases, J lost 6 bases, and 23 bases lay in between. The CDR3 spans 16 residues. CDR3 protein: CASHPRVPTGGNEQFF. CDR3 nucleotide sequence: TGTGCCAGCCACCCCCGGGTACCCACCGGTGGCAATGAGCAGTTCTTC.